These T cell receptor beta chains were read from a single sample in a study of T-cell reconstitution after alpha-beta-depleted transplantation in children. TCRdb re-analysed the PCR reads in MiXCR, keeping a single row per CDR3 protein. The top ten hold 3.5% to 4.5% of the sample, which has about 350,000 distinct CDR3 sequences, 10% to 15% seen once. Source: PBMCs, taken from the stem cell graft. These receptors all stem from a human donor who donated a stem cell graft to a child with Fanconi anemia. Both conserved end residues are part of each CDR3.

v_gene	j_gene	CDR3aa
TRBV27	TRBJ1-1	CASRGIGLQNTEAFF
TRBV7-9	TRBJ1-6	CASSFGDRGISPLHF
TRBV4-3	TRBJ1-6	CASSQSGDSPLHF
TRBV6-1	TRBJ2-4	CASSLTGDGNIQYF
TRBV29-1	TRBJ2-1	CSVEYGDASSYNEQFF
TRBV9	TRBJ2-7	CASSVDSTYEQYF
TRBV5-5	TRBJ1-2	CASSYSPREGYGYTF
TRBV6-5	TRBJ1-4	CASSSQPGQGNEKLFF
TRBV12-3/TRBV12-4	TRBJ2-3	CASRPTRWGTDTQYF
TRBV6-5	TRBJ1-1	CASSYSGLGQPAFF
TRBV7-8	TRBJ1-2	CASSSGQGRFGGYTF
TRBV5-6	TRBJ1-3	CASSWAQVGAGNTIYF
TRBV29-1	TRBJ1-1	CSVEDRVATEAFF
TRBV14	TRBJ2-5	CASSQGRGLNQETQYF
TRBV24-1	TRBJ2-1	CATSDGGRAEQFF
TRBV19	TRBJ2-1	CATLERPGEQFF
TRBV7-8	TRBJ1-5	CASSAEYSNQPQHF
TRBV28	TRBJ2-1	CASSLIHGSGANNEQFF
TRBV18	TRBJ2-1	CASSLGQGAPYNEQFF
TRBV6-1	TRBJ2-3	CASSLRSGQGTDTQYF
TRBV4-2	TRBJ2-7	CASSQDSTQNSYEQYF
TRBV10-2	TRBJ2-1	CASSAIGMYNEQFF
TRBV5-1	TRBJ2-1	CASSPTPSYNEQFF
TRBV9	TRBJ1-5	CASSSPGPSNQPQHF
TRBV29-1	TRBJ1-1	CSATPREGRTEAFF
TRBV20-1	TRBJ2-1	CSARGGLAGYNEQFF